The source of this T cell receptor (beta chain) is a study of blood T cell repertoires in COVID-19. Looking at the study overall: There were acute and convalescent COVID-19 samples, and they came from the United States, Italy and Spain. PBMCs, B-cell-depleted T cells, or T cells provided the cDNA or gDNA that made up the material.

Generated by immunoSEQ multiplex PCR, the TCRdb table keeps only in-frame clones and is missing some. The table shows about 130,000 clones, with about 80% occurring only once. CDR1 is LGHNA and CDR2 is YSLEER in the germline V gene. The CDR3 is made up of 15 amino acids. Trimming took 0 bases from V and 6 from J; bases not matched to a gene: 7. Only a few counts were recorded for this clone. Enrolled through a virtual design, the participants were between roughly 18 and 90 years of age and came from roughly 22 US areas. Two consecutive negative NP/OP PCR tests, clearance, or resolved symptoms defined Cohort 3 recovery.

The genes are TRBV4-3 and TRBJ2-7, with TRBD1 matching over 8 bases. This receptor was obtained from a man aged 45-65 years who had recovered from COVID-19. Input material: PBMCs or T cells enriched from blood (not recorded which). DNA of the CDR3: TGCGCCAGCAGCCAAGAATTCGCAGGGGGCGCCGAGCAGTACTTC. Residues: CASSQEFAGGAEQYF.